The next 10 T cell receptor beta chains were all read from a single sample in a study of human thymus T cells. Here immunoSEQ multiplex PCR was the method, and the copy in TCRdb shows in-frame clones only, minus some. The sample contains some 130,000 clones, just under 95% of which appear only once. During corrective heart surgery, resections were taken, and the thymus tissue came from them. Sequencing was performed on thymus tissue. The source of these receptors is a boy younger than two with a congenital heart defect but otherwise immunologically healthy.

The J gene is TRBJ2-7, the V gene TRBV7-2; the D gene could be TRBD1 or TRBD2 (5 bases each). CDR1 and CDR2 (germline): SGHTA, FQGNSA. V shed 3 bases and J shed 5 bases, with 17 bases lying between them. The CDR3 covers 15 residues. CDR3 bases: TGTGCCAGCAGCTTCCCCTCACGGGGCGAGAACGAGCAGTACTTC. Encoded protein: CASSFPSRGENEQYF.

The rearrangement uses TRBV7-2 and TRBJ2-7; TRBD2 might be the D (5 bases). Germline CDR1 is SGHTA and CDR2 is FQGNSA. The CDR3 runs to 14 residues. Trimming cost V 5 bases and J 4 bases, with 15 bases left between them. The CDR3 DNA sequence: TGTGCCAGCAGCCCCACCGCTACTAGTTACGAGCAGTACTTC. This translates into CASSPTATSYEQYF. Looking up the rest from reference TRBV7-2 and TRBJ2-7 gives the full variable domain: GAGVSQSPSNKVTEKGKDVELRCDPISGHTALYWYRQSLGQGLEFLIYFQGNSAPDKSGLPSDRFSAERTGGSVSTLTIQRTQQEDSAVYLCASSPTATSYEQYFGPGTRLTVT.

Only one count was recorded for this clone. The rearrangement links TRBV7-9 to TRBJ2-1; maybe TRBD2 (5 bases). Germline loops: CDR1 SEHNR, CDR2 FQNEAQ (reference sequence). The V end lost 5 bases, the J end lost 1 base, and 9 bases lay between the germline ends. This CDR3 contains 14 residues. This chain's CDR3 is CASSGSASYNEQFF. The CDR3 DNA reads as TGTGCCAGCAGCGGTAGCGCTTCCTACAATGAGCAGTTCTTC.

This clone was observed a single time. This rearrangement joins TRBV27 to TRBJ2-5; TRBD2 matches 13 bases. CDR1 MNHEY and CDR2 SMNVEV come from the germline V gene (reference sequence). Trimming at V came to 4 bases and at J to 5 bases, leaving 7 bases not matched to a gene. The CDR3 runs to 16 residues. CDR3 DNA: TGTGCCAGCAGTTCCGGGACTAGCGGGGAGGGGGAGACCCAGTACTTC. Its translation: CASSSGTSGEGETQYF.

The V gene is TRBV6-6, the J gene TRBJ2-3; D gene ambiguous. Germline V gene sequence: CDR1 MNHNY, CDR2 SVGAGI (reference sequence). This CDR3 contains 13 residues. Trimming pared 5 bases from V and 3 bases from J, leaving 9 bases between. The CDR3 region is CASSNRPTDTQYF. The CDR3 bases are TGTGCCAGCAGTAACCGACCGACAGATACGCAGTATTTT.

In its sample, this clone was seen a few times. V gene TRBV5-1 combines with J gene TRBJ2-3; 9 nucleotides align to TRBD1. Germline trimming cut 4 bases from V and 2 bases from J; bases unmatched to any gene: 8. This CDR3 region has 16 residues. From germline, CDR1 is SGHRS and CDR2 YFSETQ. The CDR3 bases are TGCGCCAGCAGCACTCTGACAGGGGGAGACACAGATACGCAGTATTTT. It translates to CASSTLTGGDTDTQYF.

The chain is built from TRBV4-1 and TRBJ1-1; D might be TRBD1 (6 bases). Germline V lookup: CDR1 MGHRA, CDR2 YSYEKL. V gave up 4 bases and J gave up 1 base, with 16 bases separating them. The length of the CDR3 is 16 residues. CDR3 bases: TGCGCCAGCAGCCCCAGGGGCGCAGCCTCGAACACTGAAGCTTTCTTT. Residues: CASSPRGAASNTEAFF.

The V gene is TRBV4-1, the J gene TRBJ2-1; 15 bases are shared with TRBD2. V was clipped by 1 base and J by 7 bases; unmatched bases: 5. CDR3 length: 17 residues. Germline V lookup: CDR1 MGHRA, CDR2 YSYEKL. CDR3 residues: CASSQGTSGGADNEQFF. The CDR3 nucleotides read TGCGCCAGCAGCCAAGGGACTAGCGGGGGGGCGGATAATGAGCAGTTCTTC.

The chain combines TRBV5-1 with TRBJ2-3; 10 positions agree with TRBD2. CDR3 length: 19 amino acids. CDR1 and CDR2 from the germline V gene are SGHRS and YFSETQ. J gave up 0 bases and V 2 bases, and 12 bases lay outside the gene matches. The CDR3 sequence is CASSFLLAGGSMSTDTQYF. In nucleotides, the CDR3 is TGCGCCAGCAGCTTTCTATTAGCGGGGGGCTCAATGAGCACAGATACGCAGTATTTT.

The CDR3 sequence: CASSPGQGTDTGELFF. In DNA form, the CDR3 reads TGCGCCAGCAGCCCCGGACAGGGGACGGACACCGGGGAGCTGTTTTTT. The V call is TRBV4-1, the J call TRBJ2-2; TRBD1 matches at 9 bases. Germline CDR1 MGHRA, CDR2 YSYEKL. With 4 bases clipped from V and 3 bases from J, the junction kept 6 bases outside the gene matches. This CDR3 comprises 16 residues.